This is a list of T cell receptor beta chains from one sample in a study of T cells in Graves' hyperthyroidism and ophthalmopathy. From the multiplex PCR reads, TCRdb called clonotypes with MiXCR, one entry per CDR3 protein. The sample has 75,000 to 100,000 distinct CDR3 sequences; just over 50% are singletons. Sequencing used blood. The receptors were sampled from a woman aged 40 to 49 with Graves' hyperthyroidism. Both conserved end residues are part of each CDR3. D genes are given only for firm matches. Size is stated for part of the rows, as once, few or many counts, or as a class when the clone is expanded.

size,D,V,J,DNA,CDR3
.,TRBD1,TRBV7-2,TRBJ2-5,TGTGCCAGCAGCTTGAACAGGGGGCAGGGAGAGACCCAGTACTTC,CASSLNRGQGETQYF
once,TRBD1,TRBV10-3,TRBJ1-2,TGTGCCATCAGCAGCAGTGGGACAGGGATGAACTATGGCTACACCTTC,CAISSSGTGMNYGYTF
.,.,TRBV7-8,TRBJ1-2,TGTGCCAGCAGCTTAGACGGGAGAGGGGGCTATGGCTACACCTTC,CASSLDGRGGYGYTF
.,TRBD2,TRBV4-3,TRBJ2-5,TGCGCCAGCAGCCAAGATCAAAGCGGGAGTGAGACCCAGTACTTC,CASSQDQSGSETQYF
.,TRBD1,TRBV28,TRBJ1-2,TGTGCCAGCGGACACAGGGGTACTGGGTATGGCTACACCTTC,CASGHRGTGYGYTF
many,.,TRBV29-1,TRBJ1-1,TGCAGCGTTCGCAAAGGGCCAAGGACTGAAGCTTTCTTT,CSVRKGPRTEAFF
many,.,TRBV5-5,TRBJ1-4,TGTGCCAGCAGCTTTTCCCCTTTTTCGGGGTTCAATGAAAAACTGTTTTTT,CASSFSPFSGFNEKLFF
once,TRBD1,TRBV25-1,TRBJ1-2,TGTGCCAGCTTGGGAGACAGGGTCTATGGCTACACCTTC,CASLGDRVYGYTF
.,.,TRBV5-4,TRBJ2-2,TGTGCCAGCAGCCGCGGTGGGCGGGATGGCACCGGGGAGCTGTTTTTT,CASSRGGRDGTGELFF
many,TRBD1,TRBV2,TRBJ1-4,TGTGCCAGCTCACCTGAGACAGGGGGTGGTGAAAAACTGTTTTTT,CASSPETGGGEKLFF
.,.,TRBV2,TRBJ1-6,TGTGCCAGCAGAGCCGGGGGAGAGAATTCACCCCTCCACTTT,CASRAGGENSPLHF
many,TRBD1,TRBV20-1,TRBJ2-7,TGCAGTGCTAGAGATCGGGCAGGGGGCGCCTACGAGCAGTACTTC,CSARDRAGGAYEQYF
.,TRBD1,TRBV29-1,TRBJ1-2,TGCAGCGTACAGGGGGCCTCCAACTATGGCTACACCTTC,CSVQGASNYGYTF
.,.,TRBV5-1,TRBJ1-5,TGCGCCAGCAGCCTAGGCCCGGGGAATCAGCCCCAGCGTTTT,CASSLGPGNQPQRF
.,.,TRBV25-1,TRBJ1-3,TGTGCCTGCTACCCGGGTAGCCGTGGAAACACCATATATTTT,CACYPGSRGNTIYF
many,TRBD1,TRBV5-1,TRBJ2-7,TGCGCCAGCAGCAGGGACAGGGGGAACTCCTACGAGCAGTACTTC,CASSRDRGNSYEQYF
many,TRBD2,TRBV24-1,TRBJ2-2,TGTGCCACCAGTGATGCTAGCGGGAGAGGGACCGGGGAGCTGTTTTTT,CATSDASGRGTGELFF
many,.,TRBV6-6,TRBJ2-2,TGTGCCAGCAGTTACAGGGTTGACACCGGGGAGCTGTTTTTT,CASSYRVDTGELFF
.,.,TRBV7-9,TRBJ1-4,TGTGCCAGCAGTGAAGGGGTCGGGGAGGAAAAACTGTTTTTT,CASSEGVGEEKLFF
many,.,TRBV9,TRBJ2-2,TGTGCCAGCGCCCAGGGGCTTACCACCGGGGAGCTGTTTTTT,CASAQGLTTGELFF
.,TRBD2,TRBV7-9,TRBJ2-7,TGTGCCAGCAGCCGTTGGACTAGCTCCTACGAGCAGTACTTC,CASSRWTSSYEQYF
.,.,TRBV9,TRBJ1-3,TGTGCCAGCAGCGTAGGCGGTGGGGGACCGAGGAACACCATATATTTT,CASSVGGGGPRNTIYF
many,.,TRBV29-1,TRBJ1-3,TGCAGCGGTGACACGACTGGAAACACCATATATTTT,CSGDTTGNTIYF
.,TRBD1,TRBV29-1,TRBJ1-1,TGCAGCTTCGCGGGACAGGGAATGCAAGCTTTCTTT,CSFAGQGMQAFF
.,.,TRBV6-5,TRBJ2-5,TGTGCCAGCAGTTACTCCCGGAGCTACGAGACCCAGTACTTC,CASSYSRSYETQYF
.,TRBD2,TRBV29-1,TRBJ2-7,TGCAGCGTGGGACTAGCGGGAAGTGAGCAGTACTTC,CSVGLAGSEQYF
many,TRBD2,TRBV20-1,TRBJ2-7,TGCAGTGCTACTGGCCTGACTAGCGGAACCTACGAGCAGTACTTC,CSATGLTSGTYEQYF
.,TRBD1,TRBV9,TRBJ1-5,TGTGCCAGCACCCGGGGGGGGACAGGGACAAATCAGCCCCAGCATTTT,CASTRGGTGTNQPQHF
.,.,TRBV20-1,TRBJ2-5,TGCAGTGCTAGGCCAGGGATGCGGGAGACCCAGTACTTC,CSARPGMRETQYF
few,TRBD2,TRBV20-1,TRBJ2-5,TGCAGTGCTAGCCTTGGGGCTAGCGGGAGGGGAGAGACCCAGTACTTC,CSASLGASGRGETQYF
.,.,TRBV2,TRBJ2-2,TGTGCCAGCTCACGGGCGAGCACCGGGGAGCTGTTTTTT,CASSRASTGELFF
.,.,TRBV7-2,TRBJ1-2,TGCGCCAGCAGCCTCGGAACGTTGGGCTTCACCTTC,CASSLGTLGFTF
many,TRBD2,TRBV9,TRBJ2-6,TGTGCCAGCAGCCACGGTAGCGGGAGGGGTGGGGCCAACGTCCTGACTTTC,CASSHGSGRGGANVLTF
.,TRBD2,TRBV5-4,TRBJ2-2,TGTGCCAGCAGGACCGGGACTACCCTCACCGGGGAGCTGTTTTTT,CASRTGTTLTGELFF
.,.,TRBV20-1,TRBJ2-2,TGCAGTGCTAGAGTTCCGGACTCTGGGGAGCTGTTTTTT,CSARVPDSGELFF
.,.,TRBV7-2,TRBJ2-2,TGTGCCAGCAGCCAAGACGCGGGATGGGGCACCGGGGAGCTGTTTTTT,CASSQDAGWGTGELFF
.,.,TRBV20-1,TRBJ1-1,TGCAGTGCTCCTGAGGCGAGGGGTGGAGGAACTGAAGCTTTCTTT,CSAPEARGGGTEAFF
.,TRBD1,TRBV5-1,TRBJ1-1,TGCGCCAGCAGCCCGAGGGGGACAGGCGATCTTTTGATGAACACTGAAGCTTTCTTT,CASSPRGTGDLLMNTEAFF
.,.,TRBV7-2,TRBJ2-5,TGTGCCAGCTCACCGGTCGCAGAGACCCAGTACTTC,CASSPVAETQYF
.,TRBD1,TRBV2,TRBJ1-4,TGTGCCAGCAGTCCCGACAGGGAGGAAAAACTGTTTTTT,CASSPDREEKLFF
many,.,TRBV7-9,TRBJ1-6,TGTGCCAGCAGCCAGGGCCCCGAGACACCCCTCCACTTT,CASSQGPETPLHF
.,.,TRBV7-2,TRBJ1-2,TGTGCCAGCAGCTTAGGATCTAGCGGGAGAGGTGGAGGCTACACCTTC,CASSLGSSGRGGGYTF
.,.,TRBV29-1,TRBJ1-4,TGCAGCTTAGGATCGGAGGGAGCCACTAATGAAAAACTGTTTTTT,CSLGSEGATNEKLFF
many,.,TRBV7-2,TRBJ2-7,TGTGCCAGCAGCTTAGGGGCCCGGGCAGGGGCGCACGAGCAGTACTTC,CASSLGARAGAHEQYF
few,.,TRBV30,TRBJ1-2,TGTGCCTGGAGCCTCTCATCGGCCTCTGGCTACACCTTC,CAWSLSSASGYTF
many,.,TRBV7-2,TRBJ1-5,TGTGCCAGCAGCTTGGAACAGCAGAGCAATCAGCCCCAGCATTTT,CASSLEQQSNQPQHF
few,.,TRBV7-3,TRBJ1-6,TGTGCCAGCAGCCGCGACCCACGGAATTCACCCCTCCACTTT,CASSRDPRNSPLHF
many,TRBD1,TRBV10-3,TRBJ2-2,TGTGCCATCACTCCGACAGGGGGCAACGGGGAGCTGTTTTTT,CAITPTGGNGELFF
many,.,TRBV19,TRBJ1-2,TGTGCCAGTAGTATCGGAACAGCTAACTATGGCTACACCTTC,CASSIGTANYGYTF
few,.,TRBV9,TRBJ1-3,TGTGCCAGCAGCGTAGCTGTAGGGATGAACACCATATATTTT,CASSVAVGMNTIYF
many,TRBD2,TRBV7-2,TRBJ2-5,TGTGCCAGCAGCTATGCTAGCGGAGAAGAGACCCAGTACTTC,CASSYASGEETQYF
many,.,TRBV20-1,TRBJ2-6,TGCAGTGCTAGAGATCTCAGTCCCTCTGGGGCCAACGTCCTGACTTTC,CSARDLSPSGANVLTF
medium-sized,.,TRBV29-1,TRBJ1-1,TGCAGCGCGACCGTAGGTGAAGCTTTCTTT,CSATVGEAFF
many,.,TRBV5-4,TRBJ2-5,TGTGCCAGCAGCTTGTGGGGTGGGGATGGGGAGGAGACCCAGTACTTC,CASSLWGGDGEETQYF
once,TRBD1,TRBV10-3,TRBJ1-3,TGTGCCATTCAAACAGGGGGCACGACTGGAAACACCATATATTTT,CAIQTGGTTGNTIYF
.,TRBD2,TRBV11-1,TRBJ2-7,TGTGCCAGCAGCTCTACCGGGACTAGCGGATACGAGCAGTACTTC,CASSSTGTSGYEQYF
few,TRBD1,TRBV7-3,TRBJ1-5,TGTGCCAGCAGCTTAAGGGGACAGGGGAGGGAGTTGCTAATAGTGTTGGGTCAGCCCCAGCATTTT,CASSLRGQGRELLIVLGQPQHF
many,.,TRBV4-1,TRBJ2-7,TGCGCCAGCAGCCAAGTCGGGGACCTGAACGAGCAGTACTTC,CASSQVGDLNEQYF
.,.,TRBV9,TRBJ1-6,TGTGCCAGCAGTTTGCGGACAGAGAATTCACCCCTCCACTTT,CASSLRTENSPLHF
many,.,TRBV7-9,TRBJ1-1,TGTGCCAGCAGCTTAGTAGGATTAAGTGAAGCTTTCTTT,CASSLVGLSEAFF